Below are 27 T cell receptor beta chains sequenced from a single sample in a study of T cells after yellow fever vaccination. TCRdb re-analysed the 5' RACE reads in MiXCR, keeping a single row per CDR3 protein. This sample carries fewer than 450,000 distinct CDR3 sequences, 7% to 9% of them seen once, and the ten largest clones take roughly a sixth. The source material was PBMCs, sampled 45 days after the first yellow fever vaccination. Receptors originate from a man between 18 and 35 years old who received the YFV17D yellow fever vaccine.

This clonotype was seen more than once but under ten times. J is TRBJ1-2 and V is TRBV6-5; maybe TRBD1 (6 bases). The CDR3 totals 12 residues. Trimming cost V 4 bases and J 6 bases, with 9 bases left between them. Per the germline V gene, CDR1 is MNHEY and CDR2 is SVGAGI. CDR3 in amino acids: CASSSDSNGYTF. The CDR3 bases are TGTGCCAGCAGTTCGGACAGTAATGGCTACACCTTC.

This clonotype was seen only a few times. The CDR3 is CATSRTPTASDEQYF. CDR3 DNA: TGTGCCACCAGCAGAACTCCGACAGCTAGCGACGAGCAGTACTTC. The chain uses TRBV15 and TRBJ2-7, with D possibly TRBD2 on 6 matching bases. Trimming left V 2 bases short and J 5 bases short, with 16 bases between. The germline CDR1 and CDR2 sequences are LNHNV and YYDKDF (reference sequence). The CDR3 totals 15 residues.

The V and J genes are TRBV5-1 and TRBJ2-3, with D unresolved. The CDR3 is made up of 15 amino acids. The ends were cut back, 1 base at V and 0 bases at J, with 9 bases in the middle. Germline assignment: CDR1 SGHRS and CDR2 YFSETQ. CDR3 loop: CASSLRRSSTDTQYF. DNA for the CDR3: TGCGCCAGCAGCTTGAGGCGCTCTAGCACAGATACGCAGTATTTT. The variable domain in full, with the rest retrieved from reference TRBV5-1 and TRBJ2-3, is KAGVTQTPRYLIKTRGQQVTLSCSPISGHRSVSWYQQTPGQGLQFLFEYFSETQRNKGNFPGRFSGRQFSNSRSEMNVSTLELGDSALYLCASSLRRSSTDTQYFGPGTRLTVL.

Only a few counts were recorded for this clonotype. This chain joins TRBV14 and TRBJ1-4; D not certain. Trimming left V 1 base short and J 10 bases short, with 13 bases between. The CDR3 is made up of 14 amino acids. Per the germline V gene, CDR1 is SGHDN and CDR2 is FVKESK. Written as DNA, the CDR3 is TGTGCCAGCAGCCAAGGATCCTGGGGAGGAAAACTGTTTTTT. Translated: CASSQGSWGGKLFF.

The chain uses TRBV12-3 or TRBV12-4 and TRBJ1-2, with 8 bases aligning to TRBD1. This CDR3 spans 12 amino acids. Germline trimming cut 4 bases from V and 8 bases from J; bases unmatched to any gene: 3. CDR3 region: CASSYAGGGYTF. The DNA for the CDR3 is TGTGCCAGCAGTTACGCAGGGGGCGGCTACACCTTC.

This clonotype occurred a few times. The chain employs TRBV28 and TRBJ2-7; possible D gene TRBD1, 6 bases. Germline values: CDR1 MDHEN, CDR2 SYDVKM. This CDR3 has 15 amino acids. Trimming pared 6 bases from V and 3 bases from J, leaving 18 bases between. CDR3 DNA: TGTGCCAGCAGAAAAACAGGGAATCCTGTCTACGAGCAGTACGTC. Translating gives CASRKTGNPVYEQYV.

The chain is built from TRBV12-3 or TRBV12-4 and TRBJ2-2, with 7 bases aligning to TRBD2. The CDR3 contains 13 residues. J lost 4 bases, V lost 6 bases, and 2 bases had no gene match. CDR3 sequence (DNA): TGTGCCAGCAGGTCGGGAGGCACCGGGGAGCTGTTTTTT. It yields the protein CASRSGGTGELFF.

This clonotype was observed a few times. This rearrangement joins TRBV11-2 to TRBJ1-2; D is unresolved. The CDR3 is made up of 12 amino acids. V was trimmed by 5 bases and J by 5 bases, leaving 9 bases between them. Germline V gene sequence: CDR1 SGHAT, CDR2 FQNNGV. CDR3 sequence (DNA): TGTGCCAGCAGCGCCTATGAGTATGGCTACACCTTC. Amino acid sequence: CASSAYEYGYTF. Based on the CDR3 plus reference TRBV11-2 and TRBJ1-2, the full variable domain is EAGVAQSPRYKIIEKRQSVAFWCNPISGHATLYWYQQILGQGPKLLIQFQNNGVVDDSQLPKDRFSAERLKGVDSTLKIQPAKLEDSAVYLCASSAYEYGYTFGSGTRLTVV.

CDR3 protein: CASSIRRVGYTF. The CDR3 DNA is TGTGCCAGTAGTATAAGGAGGGTTGGCTACACCTTC. The rearrangement joins TRBV19 to TRBJ1-2; D ambiguous. Trimming stripped 2 bases from V and 7 bases from J, with 8 bases between. The CDR3 extends over 12 amino acids. CDR1 LNHDA and CDR2 SQIVND come from the germline V gene (reference sequence).

This clonotype was recorded a few times. This sequence joins TRBV7-3 and TRBJ1-5; D gene unclear. The germline V gene has CDR1 SGHTA and CDR2 FQGTGA. The V and J ends lost 5 bases and 5 bases respectively, with 13 bases between them. The CDR3 totals 14 residues. CDR3 amino acids: CASSRGGSDQPQHF. CDR3 in DNA: TGTGCCAGCAGCCGAGGAGGGTCGGATCAGCCCCAGCATTTT.

This clonotype was seen more than once but under ten times. The genes are TRBV6-2 or TRBV6-3 and TRBJ2-1, with D perhaps matching TRBD2 (6 bases). Per the germline V gene, CDR1 is MNHEY and CDR2 is SVGEGT. There are 16 residues in the CDR3. Trimming shortened V by 4 bases and J by 4 bases, and 17 bases separated the two germline ends. CDR3 in amino acids: CASSFGSGELYNEQFF. For the CDR3, the DNA is TGTGCCAGCAGTTTTGGTTCGGGGGAATTATACAATGAGCAGTTCTTC.

This clonotype was detected only a few times. The chain combines TRBV12-3 or TRBV12-4 with TRBJ1-6; D gene ambiguous. V shed 6 bases and J shed 5 bases, with 11 bases lying between them. CDR3 size: 14 residues. The chain's CDR3 is CASSSGRNNSPLHF. The DNA for the CDR3 is TGTGCCAGCAGCTCGGGCAGAAATAATTCACCCCTCCACTTT.

The chain joins TRBV4-1 to TRBJ1-1, with D perhaps TRBD1 (5 bases). The CDR3 has 12 amino acids. Per germline, CDR1 MGHRA and CDR2 YSYEKL. Trimming pared 6 bases from V and 10 bases from J, leaving 15 bases between. Here the CDR3 reads CASRGSGGTAFF. The DNA for the CDR3 is TGCGCCAGCAGGGGATCTGGGGGGACAGCTTTCTTT.

There are a few counts of this clonotype. This chain joins TRBV4-2 and TRBJ2-3; the D gene is possibly TRBD2 (6 bases). The ends were cut back, 1 base at V and 1 base at J, with 15 bases in the middle. Looked up from germline, CDR1 is LGHNA and CDR2 is YNFKEQ. The CDR3 has 17 amino acids. The CDR3 DNA is TGTGCCAGCAGCCAAGCGGTAGCTGCTAGCGGCACAGATACGCAGTATTTT. Amino acid sequence: CASSQAVAASGTDTQYF.

This clonotype was counted a few times. The rearrangement links TRBV2 to TRBJ2-7; TRBD1 is a possible D gene (6 bases). CDR3 size: 13 residues. V was cut by 8 bases and J by 4 bases, with 15 bases left in between. Germline assignment: CDR1 SNHLY and CDR2 FYNNEI. Here the CDR3 reads CASWVRGLYEQYF. The CDR3 bases are TGTGCCAGCTGGGTCAGGGGCTTGTACGAGCAGTACTTC.

J is TRBJ1-2 and V is TRBV25-1, with D hard to call. Germline V gene lookup returns CDR1 MGHDK and CDR2 SYGVNS. Between the trimmed V and J ends, which lost 5 bases and 0 bases, there was a span of 4 bases. The CDR3 totals 12 residues. The CDR3 spells CASSWANYGYTF. The CDR3 bases are TGTGCCAGCAGTTGGGCTAACTATGGCTACACCTTC.

The chain uses TRBV5-4 and TRBJ1-1; D is undetermined. The V end was cut by 1 base, the J end by 4 bases, with 14 bases between. Per germline, CDR1 SGHNT and CDR2 YYREEE (reference sequence). The CDR3 contains 15 residues. CDR3 loop: CASSLQVSRITEAFF. The CDR3 nucleotides read TGTGCCAGCAGCTTGCAGGTCTCCCGGATCACTGAAGCTTTCTTT.

This clonotype was detected only a few times. The chain employs TRBV15 and TRBJ2-1; D gene uncertain. Germline V gene sequence: CDR1 LNHNV, CDR2 YYDKDF (reference sequence). The CDR3 has 14 amino acids. The V gene lost 1 base and the J gene lost 5 bases, with 9 bases spanning the gap. CDR3 DNA: TGTGCCACCAGCAGAGGTCGGGCAGACAATGAGCAGTTCTTC. This sequence encodes CATSRGRADNEQFF.

This clonotype turned up a few times. The chain combines TRBV27 with TRBJ2-5; D unclear. Per the germline V gene, CDR1 is MNHEY and CDR2 is SMNVEV (reference sequence). The V end lost 3 bases, the J end lost 5 bases, and 16 bases lay between the germline ends. The CDR3 totals 15 residues. For the CDR3, the DNA is TGTGCCAGCAGTTTTTGGCCCCTAGAGCGTGAGACCCAGTACTTC. This sequence encodes CASSFWPLERETQYF.

The sample holds many counts of this clonotype. The rearrangement uses TRBV6-2 or TRBV6-3 and TRBJ2-7; 9 bases map to TRBD1. V was pared by 7 bases and J by 3 bases, with 4 bases of the junction left unmatched. This CDR3 comprises 13 residues. Germline V gives CDR1 MNHEY, CDR2 SVGEGT. The CDR3 sequence is CASKTGGLYEQYV. Written as DNA, the CDR3 is TGTGCCAGCAAGACAGGGGGACTCTACGAGCAGTACGTC.

This clonotype was observed a handful of times. V is TRBV20-1 and J is TRBJ2-1; D ambiguous. Germline CDR1 is DFQATT and CDR2 is SNEGSKA (reference sequence). The CDR3 consists of 14 residues. The germline V and J ends were trimmed by 5 bases and 0 bases, with 11 bases remaining between them. The CDR3 DNA is TGCAGTGCTCAGACAACGAGCTCCTACAATGAGCAGTTCTTC. It codes for CSAQTTSSYNEQFF.

The J gene is TRBJ2-2, the V gene TRBV18; 8 nucleotides agree with TRBD2. The germline CDR1 and CDR2 sequences are KGHSH and LQKENI. This CDR3 comprises 16 residues. J lost 7 bases, V lost 5 bases, and 12 bases had no gene match. The CDR3 DNA reads TGTGCCAGCTCATCACGGGGGGGTTCGGACAACGGGGAGCTGTTTTTT. It is translated as CASSSRGGSDNGELFF.

The sample holds many counts of this clonotype. This chain links TRBV7-2 with TRBJ2-3; D may correspond to TRBD1 or TRBD2 (6 bases each). Germline values: CDR1 SGHTA, CDR2 FQGNSA. Trimming left V 2 bases short and J 6 bases short, with 12 bases between. The CDR3 consists of 14 residues. The CDR3 loop is CASSLTFGGDTQYF. The CDR3 DNA follows: TGTGCCAGCAGCTTAACGTTCGGGGGCGATACGCAGTATTTT.

V gene TRBV7-2 combines with J gene TRBJ2-3; the match to TRBD2 covers 10 bases. This CDR3 comprises 14 residues. In germline, CDR1 is SGHTA, CDR2 FQGNSA. V dropped 7 bases and J dropped 2; count of bases not matched to a gene: 3. CDR3 region: CASNLAGVTDTQYF. CDR3 nucleotides: TGTGCCAGCAACCTAGCGGGGGTCACAGATACGCAGTATTTT.

The chain is built from TRBV6-1 and TRBJ1-5; D uncertain. V dropped 6 bases and J dropped 0 bases, with 9 bases sitting between them. The CDR3 runs to 14 residues. Germline loops: CDR1 MNHNS, CDR2 SASEGT. The CDR3 protein is CASRNGDSNQPQHF. CDR3 sequence (DNA): TGTGCCAGCAGAAACGGGGATAGCAATCAGCCCCAGCATTTT.

This sequence joins TRBV7-9 and TRBJ2-3; D is uncertain. The V and J ends lost 5 bases and 5 bases respectively, with 11 bases between them. The CDR3 totals 13 residues. Germline V gives CDR1 SEHNR, CDR2 FQNEAQ (reference sequence). CDR3 residues: CASSQNRGDTQYF. The CDR3 nucleotides read TGTGCCAGCAGCCAAAACAGAGGAGATACGCAGTATTTT.

This clonotype turned up a few times. V usage is TRBV4-3 and J usage is TRBJ2-1; tentative D call: TRBD1 (6 bases). The germline V and J ends were trimmed by 0 bases and 8 bases, with 20 bases remaining between them. There are 17 residues in the CDR3. CDR1 and CDR2 (germline): LGHNA, YSLEER. This chain's CDR3 is CASSQERSQGLMHEQFF. In nucleotides, the CDR3 is TGCGCCAGCAGCCAAGAGCGCTCACAGGGTCTAATGCATGAGCAGTTCTTC.